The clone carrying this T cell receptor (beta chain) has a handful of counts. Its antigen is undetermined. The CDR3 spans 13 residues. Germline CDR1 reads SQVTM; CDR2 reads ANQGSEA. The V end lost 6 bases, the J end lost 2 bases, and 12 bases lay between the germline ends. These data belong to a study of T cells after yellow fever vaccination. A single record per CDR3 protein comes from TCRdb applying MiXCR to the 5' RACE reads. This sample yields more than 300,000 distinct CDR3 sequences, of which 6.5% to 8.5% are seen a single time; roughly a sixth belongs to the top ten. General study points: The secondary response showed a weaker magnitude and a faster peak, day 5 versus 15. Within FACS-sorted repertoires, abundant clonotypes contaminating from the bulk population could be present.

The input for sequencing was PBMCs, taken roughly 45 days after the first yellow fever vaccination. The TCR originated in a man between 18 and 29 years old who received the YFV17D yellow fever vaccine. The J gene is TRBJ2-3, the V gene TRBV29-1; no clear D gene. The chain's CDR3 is CSVYGPPTDTQYF. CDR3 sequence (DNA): TGCAGCGTATACGGACCACCCACAGATACGCAGTATTTT.